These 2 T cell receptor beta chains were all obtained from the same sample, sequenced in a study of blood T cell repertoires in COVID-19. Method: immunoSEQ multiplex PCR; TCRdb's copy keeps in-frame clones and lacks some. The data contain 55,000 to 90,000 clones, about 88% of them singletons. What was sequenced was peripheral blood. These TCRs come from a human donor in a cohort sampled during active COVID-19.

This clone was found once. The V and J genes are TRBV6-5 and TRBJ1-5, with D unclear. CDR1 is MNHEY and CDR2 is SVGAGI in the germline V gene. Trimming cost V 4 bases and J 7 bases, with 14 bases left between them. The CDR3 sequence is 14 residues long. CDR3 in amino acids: CASSLGDVSQPQHF. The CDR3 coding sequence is TGTGCCAGCAGTTTAGGAGACGTCAGCCAGCCCCAGCATTTT.

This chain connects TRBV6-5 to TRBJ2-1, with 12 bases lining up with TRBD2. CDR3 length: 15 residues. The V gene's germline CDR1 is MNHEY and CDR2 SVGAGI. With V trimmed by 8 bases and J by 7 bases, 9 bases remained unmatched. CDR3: CASPLAGGPMNEQFF. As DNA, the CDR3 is TGTGCCAGCCCGCTAGCGGGAGGGCCTATGAATGAGCAGTTCTTC.